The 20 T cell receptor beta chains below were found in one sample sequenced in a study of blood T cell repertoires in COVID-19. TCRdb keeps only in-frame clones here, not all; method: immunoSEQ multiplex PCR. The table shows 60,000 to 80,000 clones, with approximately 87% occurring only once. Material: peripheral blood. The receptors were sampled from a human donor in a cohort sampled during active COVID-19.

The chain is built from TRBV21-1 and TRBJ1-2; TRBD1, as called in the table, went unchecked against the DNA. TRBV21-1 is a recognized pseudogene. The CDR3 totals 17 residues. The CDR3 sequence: CASSKESAREVNYGYTF. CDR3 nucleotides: TGTGCCAGCAGCAAAGAATCGGCCAGGGAAGTCAACTATGGCTACACCTTC.

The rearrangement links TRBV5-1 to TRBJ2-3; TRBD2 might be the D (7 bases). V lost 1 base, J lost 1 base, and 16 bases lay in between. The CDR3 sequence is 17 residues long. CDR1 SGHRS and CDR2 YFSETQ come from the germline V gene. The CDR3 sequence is CASSLSGKGGGTDTQYF. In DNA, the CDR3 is TGCGCCAGCAGCTTGAGTGGAAAAGGGGGGGGCACAGATACGCAGTATTTT.

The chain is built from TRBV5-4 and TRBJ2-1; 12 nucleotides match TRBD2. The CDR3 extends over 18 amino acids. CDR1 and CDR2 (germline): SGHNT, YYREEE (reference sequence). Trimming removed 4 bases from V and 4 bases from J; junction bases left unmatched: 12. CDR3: CASSLSYQLAGGYNEQFF. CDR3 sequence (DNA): TGTGCCAGCAGCCTATCATATCAGCTAGCGGGGGGGTACAATGAGCAGTTCTTC.

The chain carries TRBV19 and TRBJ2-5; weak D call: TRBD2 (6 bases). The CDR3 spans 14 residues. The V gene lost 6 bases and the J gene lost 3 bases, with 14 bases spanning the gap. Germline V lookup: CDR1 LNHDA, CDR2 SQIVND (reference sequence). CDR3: CASRTRGEEETQYF. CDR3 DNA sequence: TGTGCCAGTAGGACCCGCGGGGAGGAAGAGACCCAGTACTTC.

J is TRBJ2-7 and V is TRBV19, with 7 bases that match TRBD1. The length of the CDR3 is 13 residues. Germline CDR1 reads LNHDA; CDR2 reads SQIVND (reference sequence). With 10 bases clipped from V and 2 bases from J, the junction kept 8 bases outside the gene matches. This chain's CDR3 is CATGTAVAYEQYF. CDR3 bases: TGTGCCACGGGGACAGCCGTTGCCTACGAGCAGTACTTC.

The CDR3 spells CASSLAGQGVETQYF. For the CDR3, the DNA is TGTGCCAGCAGCTTAGCTGGACAGGGGGTAGAGACCCAGTACTTC. The chain uses TRBV7-7 and TRBJ2-5; TRBD1 agrees at 10 bases. The CDR3 length is 15 residues. Looked up from germline, CDR1 is SSHAT and CDR2 is FNYEAQ (reference sequence). Trimming took 0 bases from V and 4 from J; bases not matched to a gene: 2.

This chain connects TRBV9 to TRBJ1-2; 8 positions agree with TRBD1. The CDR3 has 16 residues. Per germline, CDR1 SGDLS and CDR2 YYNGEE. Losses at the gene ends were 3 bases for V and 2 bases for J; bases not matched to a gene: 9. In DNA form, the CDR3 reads TGTGCCAGCAGCGCCCGGACAGGGATTGCGAACTATGGCTACACCTTC. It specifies CASSARTGIANYGYTF.

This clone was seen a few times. For the CDR3, the DNA is TGTGCCAGCAGCCCGGGACTAAACGAGCAGTACTTC. It codes for CASSPGLNEQYF. The gene calls are TRBV7-2 and TRBJ2-7, with 7 bases identical to TRBD2. This CDR3 is 12 amino acids long. Germline V gene sequence: CDR1 SGHTA, CDR2 FQGNSA. The J segment lost 5 bases and the V segment lost 5 bases, leaving 3 bases of the junction unmatched. Supplemented by reference TRBV7-2 and TRBJ2-7, the full variable domain reads GAGVSQSPSNKVTEKGKDVELRCDPISGHTALYWYRQSLGQGLEFLIYFQGNSAPDKSGLPSDRFSAERTGGSVSTLTIQRTQQEDSAVYLCASSPGLNEQYFGPGTRLTVT.

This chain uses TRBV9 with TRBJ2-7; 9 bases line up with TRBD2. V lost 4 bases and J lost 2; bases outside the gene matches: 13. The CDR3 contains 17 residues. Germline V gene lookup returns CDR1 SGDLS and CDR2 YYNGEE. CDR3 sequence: CASSPRESGGNTYEQYF. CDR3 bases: TGTGCCAGCAGCCCACGTGAGAGCGGGGGGAACACCTACGAGCAGTACTTC. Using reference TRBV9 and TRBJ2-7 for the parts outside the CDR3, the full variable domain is DSGVTQTPKHLITATGQRVTLRCSPRSGDLSVYWYQQSLDQGLQFLIQYYNGEERAKGNILERFSAQQFPDLHSELNLSSLELGDSALYFCASSPRESGGNTYEQYFGPGTRLTVT.

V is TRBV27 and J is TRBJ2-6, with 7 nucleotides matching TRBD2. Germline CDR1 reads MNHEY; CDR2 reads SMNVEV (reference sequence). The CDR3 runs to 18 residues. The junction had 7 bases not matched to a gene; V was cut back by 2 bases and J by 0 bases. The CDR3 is CASSLRGEFRSGANVLTF. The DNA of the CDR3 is TGTGCCAGCAGTTTACGGGGGGAATTCCGCTCTGGGGCCAACGTCCTGACTTTC.

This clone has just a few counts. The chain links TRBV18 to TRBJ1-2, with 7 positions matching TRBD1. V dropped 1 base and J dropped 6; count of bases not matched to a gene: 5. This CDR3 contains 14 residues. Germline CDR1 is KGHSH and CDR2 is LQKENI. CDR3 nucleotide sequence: TGTGCCAGCTCACCACTGGAGGGGGCGAATGGCTACACCTTC. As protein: CASSPLEGANGYTF. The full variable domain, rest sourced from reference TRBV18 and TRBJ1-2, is NAGVMQNPRHLVRRRGQEARLRCSPMKGHSHVYWYRQLPEEGLKFMVYLQKENIIDESGMPKERFSAEFPKEGPSILRIQQVVRGDSAAYFCASSPLEGANGYTFGSGTRLTVV.

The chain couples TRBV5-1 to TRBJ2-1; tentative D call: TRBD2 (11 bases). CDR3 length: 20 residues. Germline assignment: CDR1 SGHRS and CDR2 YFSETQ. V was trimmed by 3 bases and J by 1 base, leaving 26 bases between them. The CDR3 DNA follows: TGCGCCAGCAGCTACGGGACAGGGGTAGGACTAGCGGGTTCCTACAATGAGCAGTTCTTC. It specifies CASSYGTGVGLAGSYNEQFF.

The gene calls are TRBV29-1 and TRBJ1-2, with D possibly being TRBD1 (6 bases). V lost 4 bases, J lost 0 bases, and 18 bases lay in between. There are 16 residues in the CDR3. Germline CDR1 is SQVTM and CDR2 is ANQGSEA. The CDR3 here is CSVVVGTITSNYGYTF. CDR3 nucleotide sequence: TGCAGCGTTGTTGTGGGGACAATAACTTCTAACTATGGCTACACCTTC.

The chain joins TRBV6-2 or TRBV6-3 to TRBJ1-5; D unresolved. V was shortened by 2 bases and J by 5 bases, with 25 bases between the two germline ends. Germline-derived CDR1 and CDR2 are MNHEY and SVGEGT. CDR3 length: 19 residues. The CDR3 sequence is CASSYPTAGNHLNYQPQHF. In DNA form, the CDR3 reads TGTGCCAGCAGTTACCCCACAGCCGGGAATCATCTCAACTATCAGCCCCAGCATTTT.

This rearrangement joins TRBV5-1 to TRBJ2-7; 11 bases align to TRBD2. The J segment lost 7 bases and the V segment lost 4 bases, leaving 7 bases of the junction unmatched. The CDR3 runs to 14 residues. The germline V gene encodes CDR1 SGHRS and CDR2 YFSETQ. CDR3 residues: CASSHRLAGREQYF. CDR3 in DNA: TGCGCCAGCAGCCACAGACTAGCGGGGAGGGAGCAGTACTTC. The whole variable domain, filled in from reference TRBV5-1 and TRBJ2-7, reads KAGVTQTPRYLIKTRGQQVTLSCSPISGHRSVSWYQQTPGQGLQFLFEYFSETQRNKGNFPGRFSGRQFSNSRSEMNVSTLELGDSALYLCASSHRLAGREQYFGPGTRLTVT.

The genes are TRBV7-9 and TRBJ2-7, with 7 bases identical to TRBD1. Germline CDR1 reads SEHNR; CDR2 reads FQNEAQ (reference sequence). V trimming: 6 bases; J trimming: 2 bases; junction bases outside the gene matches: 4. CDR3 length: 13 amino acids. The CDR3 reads CASSSGQTYEQYF. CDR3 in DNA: TGTGCCAGCAGTTCGGGACAGACCTACGAGCAGTACTTC.

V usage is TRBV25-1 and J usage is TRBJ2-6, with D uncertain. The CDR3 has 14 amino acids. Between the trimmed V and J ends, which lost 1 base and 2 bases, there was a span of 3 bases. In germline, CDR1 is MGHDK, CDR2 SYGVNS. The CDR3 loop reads CASSESAGANVLTF. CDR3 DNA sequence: TGTGCCAGCAGTGAATCGGCTGGGGCCAACGTCCTGACTTTC. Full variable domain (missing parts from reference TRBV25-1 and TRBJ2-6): EADIYQTPRYLVIGTGKKITLECSQTMGHDKMYWYQQDPGMELHLIHYSYGVNSTEKGDLSSESTVSRIRTEHFPLTLESARPSHTSQYLCASSESAGANVLTFGAGSRLTVL.

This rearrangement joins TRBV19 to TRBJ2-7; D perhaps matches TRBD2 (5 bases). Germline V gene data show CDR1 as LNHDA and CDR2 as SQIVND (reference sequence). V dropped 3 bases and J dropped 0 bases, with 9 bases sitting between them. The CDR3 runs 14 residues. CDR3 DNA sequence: TGTGCCAGTAGTATTGAGGGCACCTCCTACGAGCAGTACTTC. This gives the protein CASSIEGTSYEQYF. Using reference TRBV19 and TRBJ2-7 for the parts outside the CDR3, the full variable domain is DGGITQSPKYLFRKEGQNVTLSCEQNLNHDAMYWYRQDPGQGLRLIYYSQIVNDFQKGDIAEGYSVSREKKESFPLTVTSAQKNPTAFYLCASSIEGTSYEQYFGPGTRLTVT.

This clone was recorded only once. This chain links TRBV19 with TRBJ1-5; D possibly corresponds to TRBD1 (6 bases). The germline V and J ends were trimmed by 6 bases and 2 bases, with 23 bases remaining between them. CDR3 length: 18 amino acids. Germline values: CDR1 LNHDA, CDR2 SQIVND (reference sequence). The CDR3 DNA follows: TGTGCCAGTAGCTACGAACCCCAACCCAGGGGCGGCAATCAGCCCCAGCATTTT. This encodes CASSYEPQPRGGNQPQHF.

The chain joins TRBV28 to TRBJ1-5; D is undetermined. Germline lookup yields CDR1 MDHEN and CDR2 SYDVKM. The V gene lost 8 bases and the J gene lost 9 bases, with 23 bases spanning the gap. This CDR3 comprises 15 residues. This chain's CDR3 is CASLSGLAGWWPQHF. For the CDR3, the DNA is TGTGCCAGCCTCTCGGGCCTAGCTGGATGGTGGCCCCAGCATTTT.